What follows are 24 T cell receptor beta chains derived from one specimen sequenced in a study of blood T cell repertoires in COVID-19. Only in-frame clones appear in the TCRdb table, and some are missing; sequencing was by immunoSEQ multiplex PCR. The sample includes 100,000 or so clones, about 90% of them seen just once. Source material: peripheral blood. Source of these receptors: a woman in her fifties or sixties in a cohort sampled during active COVID-19.

The CDR3 DNA is TGTGCCAGTAGGACTCAACAGGGACCCGACTACGAGCAGTACTTC. Protein product: CASRTQQGPDYEQYF. The chain links TRBV19 to TRBJ2-7; D is possibly TRBD1 (6 bases). This CDR3 comprises 15 residues. V was trimmed by 6 bases and J by 3 bases, leaving 18 bases between them. Germline values: CDR1 LNHDA, CDR2 SQIVND (reference sequence).

The CDR3 DNA reads as TGTGCCAGCAGGCAAACAGGGGGCGGTGGCTATGGCTACACCTTC. This translates into CASRQTGGGGYGYTF. This chain connects TRBV7-9 to TRBJ1-2, with 9 positions matching TRBD1. Germline V CDR1 and CDR2: SEHNR, FQNEAQ (reference sequence). The length of the CDR3 is 15 residues. Trimming cost V 6 bases and J 4 bases; bases outside gene matches: 9.

The rearrangement links TRBV7-9 to TRBJ1-1; TRBD1 might be the D (6 bases). The CDR3 totals 12 residues. Germline CDR1 is SEHNR and CDR2 is FQNEAQ (reference sequence). The V and J ends lost 8 bases and 5 bases respectively, with 12 bases between them. The CDR3, as DNA: TGTGCCAGCCGTGAGGGGGGGACTGAAGCTTTCTTT. This translates into CASREGGTEAFF.

The J gene is TRBJ1-1, the V gene TRBV27; D gene unclear. V was clipped by 5 bases and J by 5 bases, with 18 bases between them. Germline V gene sequence: CDR1 MNHEY, CDR2 SMNVEV (reference sequence). The CDR3 is 15 residues long. The CDR3 DNA reads TGTGCCAGCAGTCCGACGCCGGGAGCCTGGACTGAAGCTTTCTTT. Protein: CASSPTPGAWTEAFF.

The rearrangement joins TRBV11-2 to TRBJ1-6; 8 bases agree with TRBD1. The CDR3 covers 16 residues. CDR1 and CDR2 from the germline V gene are SGHAT and FQNNGV. With V trimmed by 1 base and J by 9 bases, 8 bases remained unmatched. The CDR3 sequence is CASSLVQGAGGSPLHF. The CDR3 DNA reads TGTGCCAGCAGCTTAGTGCAGGGGGCCGGTGGTTCACCCCTCCACTTT.

This chain uses TRBV28 with TRBJ2-2; a weak D match, TRBD1 (6 bases). CDR1 and CDR2 (germline): MDHEN, SYDVKM. The CDR3 runs 16 residues. The ends were cut back, 2 bases at V and 0 bases at J, with 10 bases in the middle. This chain's CDR3 is CASSLVGQTNTGELFF. For the CDR3, the DNA is TGTGCCAGCAGTTTAGTTGGACAGACGAACACCGGGGAGCTGTTTTTT.

The chain couples TRBV10-3 to TRBJ1-1; tentative D call: TRBD1 (5 bases). V gave up 7 bases and J gave up 4 bases, with 13 bases separating them. CDR3 length: 13 amino acids. Germline V CDR1 and CDR2: ENHRY, SYGVKD. In nucleotides, the CDR3 is TGTGCCATCACCCCCGCAGGGTTCACTGAAGCTTTCTTT. Amino acid sequence: CAITPAGFTEAFF.

The count of this clone is one. V gene TRBV11-3 combines with J gene TRBJ2-1; 10 positions agree with TRBD2. This CDR3 region has 17 residues. Germline V gene lookup returns CDR1 SGHNT and CDR2 YENEEA. V shed 4 bases and J 8 bases; nucleotides not matched to a gene: 14. CDR3 nucleotide sequence: TGTGCCAGCAGCTCCACCGCCTCTAGCGGGGGCCTCGATGAGCAGTTCTTC. This sequence encodes CASSSTASSGGLDEQFF.

The chain recombines TRBV27 with TRBJ2-2, with TRBD1 matching 10 bases. The CDR3 runs 17 residues. Losses at the gene ends were 5 bases for V and 2 bases for J; bases not matched to a gene: 8. Germline loops: CDR1 MNHEY, CDR2 SMNVEV (reference sequence). In nucleotides, the CDR3 is TGTGCCAGCAGTCTTCACGGGACAGGGGCAAACACCGGGGAGCTGTTTTTT. Amino acid sequence: CASSLHGTGANTGELFF.

In this sample, this clone turned up a few times. The chain couples TRBV12-3 or TRBV12-4 to TRBJ1-2, with 8 bases lining up with TRBD1. The CDR3 is 13 amino acids. The V segment lost 5 bases and the J segment 5 bases; nucleotides outside the gene matches: 4. CDR3 nucleotide sequence: TGTGCCAGCAGTCCCGGGACAGGTTATGGCTACACCTTC. Translated, it gives CASSPGTGYGYTF.

This rearrangement joins TRBV7-9 to TRBJ2-2; 7 bases line up with TRBD1. Germline CDR1 SEHNR, CDR2 FQNEAQ (reference sequence). The CDR3 is 16 residues long. V was clipped by 2 bases and J by 7 bases; unmatched bases: 10. The CDR3 sequence: CASSLSPRGRDGELFF. DNA for the CDR3: TGTGCCAGCAGCTTAAGCCCTAGGGGGCGCGACGGGGAGCTGTTTTTT.

The chain uses TRBV5-4 and TRBJ1-2, with TRBD1 matching 11 bases. Germline trimming cut 4 bases from V and 4 bases from J; bases unmatched to any gene: 3. The length of the CDR3 is 14 residues. CDR1 is SGHNT and CDR2 is YYREEE in the germline V gene (reference sequence). CDR3 in DNA: TGTGCCAGCAGCCCTGGACAGGGGGCCTATGGCTACACCTTC. This gives the protein CASSPGQGAYGYTF.

The chain links TRBV5-6 to TRBJ2-2, with TRBD1 identical over 7 bases. V lost 6 bases and J lost 8; bases outside the gene matches: 10. This CDR3 contains 14 residues. Per germline, CDR1 SGHDT and CDR2 YYEEEE. CDR3: CASNPEGATGELFF. CDR3 DNA sequence: TGTGCCAGCAACCCAGAGGGGGCTACGGGGGAGCTGTTTTTT.

The V gene is TRBV4-1, the J gene TRBJ1-1; D is possibly TRBD1 (6 bases). Germline-derived CDR1 and CDR2 are MGHRA and YSYEKL. Trimming took 2 bases from V and 4 from J, leaving 14 bases between them. The CDR3 is 15 residues long. CDR3 sequence: CASSQQHRVGTEAFF. The CDR3 nucleotides are TGCGCCAGCAGCCAACAACACAGGGTGGGCACTGAAGCTTTCTTT.

The chain links TRBV3-1 (or the pseudogene TRBV3-2) to TRBJ1-5; a possible D gene is TRBD1 (6 bases). With 1 base removed from V and 5 bases from J, the gap between germline ends came to 18 bases. The CDR3 covers 17 residues. Germline V gives CDR1 LGHDT, CDR2 YNNKEL (reference sequence). The CDR3 reads CASSQGATGNSYQPQHF. CDR3 coding DNA: TGTGCCAGCAGCCAAGGGGCCACAGGGAATTCCTATCAGCCCCAGCATTTT.

The V gene is TRBV19, the J gene TRBJ2-1; TRBD2 matches 12 bases. The germline V gene encodes CDR1 LNHDA and CDR2 SQIVND (reference sequence). The ends lost 4 bases at V and 13 bases at J; junction bases unmatched: 11. The CDR3 extends over 15 amino acids. The CDR3 loop is CASSTSAASGRGQFF. CDR3 DNA: TGTGCCAGTAGTACCTCCGCGGCTAGCGGGAGGGGACAGTTCTTC.

Here the CDR3 DNA reads TGTGCCAGCAGTGAAGCGTGGGGACAGGGGGTAGAGACCCAGTACTTC. It encodes CASSEAWGQGVETQYF. This sequence joins TRBV6-1 and TRBJ2-5, with 11 bases lining up with TRBD1. J lost 4 bases, V lost 0 bases, and 4 bases had no gene match. The CDR3 has 16 amino acids. From germline, CDR1 is MNHNS and CDR2 SASEGT.

This chain links TRBV21-1 with TRBJ2-7; the table's D call, TRBD1, was not checked against the DNA. TRBV21-1 is a listed pseudogene. The CDR3 spans 17 residues. The CDR3 here is CASSACERERGLYEQYF. The CDR3 nucleotides read TGTGCCAGCAGCGCCTGCGAACGAGAGAGGGGGTTGTACGAGCAGTACTTC.

The gene calls are TRBV6-2 or TRBV6-3 and TRBJ2-5, with 7 bases that match TRBD1. CDR1 and CDR2 from the germline V gene are MNHEY and SVGEGT. CDR3 length equals 16 residues. Germline trimming cut 0 bases from V and 2 bases from J; bases unmatched to any gene: 6. CDR3 nucleotides: TGTGCCAGCAGTTACTCTTTGACAGGGCGGCAAGAGACCCAGTACTTC. It encodes CASSYSLTGRQETQYF.

The count of this clone is one. The chain recombines TRBV5-1 with TRBJ2-5, with 9 bases that match TRBD2. Trimming at V came to 3 bases and at J to 3 bases, leaving 6 bases not matched to a gene. Germline V gene data show CDR1 as SGHRS and CDR2 as YFSETQ. This CDR3 has 15 amino acids. The DNA of the CDR3 is TGCGCCAGCAGCTCCAGCGGGGGGCTGGAAGAGACCCAGTACTTC. This gives the protein CASSSSGGLEETQYF.

A few counts support this clone. This chain links TRBV19 with TRBJ2-3; 7 nucleotides match TRBD2. Germline V lookup: CDR1 LNHDA, CDR2 SQIVND (reference sequence). V lost 3 bases, J lost 0 bases, and 9 bases stayed unmatched. The CDR3 runs 17 residues. This chain's CDR3 is CASSIFTSGESTDTQYF. In nucleotides, the CDR3 is TGTGCCAGTAGTATCTTTACGAGCGGGGAAAGCACAGATACGCAGTATTTT.

The rearrangement links TRBV27 to TRBJ1-5, with 8 bases matching TRBD1. V was clipped by 5 bases and J by 6 bases; unmatched bases: 21. The CDR3 is 19 amino acids. Germline V CDR1 and CDR2: MNHEY, SMNVEV (reference sequence). The CDR3 coding sequence is TGTGCCAGCAGTGTAGGGGGAAGACGCGGACAGGGAGTGCGTCAGCCCCAGCATTTT. It is translated as CASSVGGRRGQGVRQPQHF.

This chain joins TRBV5-4 and TRBJ1-2; no definite D call. CDR1 is SGHNT, CDR2 YYREEE, per germline (reference sequence). This CDR3 contains 15 residues. V was clipped by 1 base and J by 2 bases, with 12 bases between them. The CDR3 region is CASSLLSGGNYGYTF. The DNA for the CDR3 is TGTGCCAGCAGCTTGTTATCGGGAGGGAACTATGGCTACACCTTC.

This chain uses TRBV4-2 with TRBJ1-2; D remains unclear. CDR1 LGHNA and CDR2 YNFKEQ come from the germline V gene. V was trimmed by 7 bases and J by 0 bases, leaving 12 bases between them. This CDR3 is built from 14 residues. CDR3 DNA: TGTGCCAGCACGGAGGGAAATGCTAACTATGGCTACACCTTC. It yields the protein CASTEGNANYGYTF.